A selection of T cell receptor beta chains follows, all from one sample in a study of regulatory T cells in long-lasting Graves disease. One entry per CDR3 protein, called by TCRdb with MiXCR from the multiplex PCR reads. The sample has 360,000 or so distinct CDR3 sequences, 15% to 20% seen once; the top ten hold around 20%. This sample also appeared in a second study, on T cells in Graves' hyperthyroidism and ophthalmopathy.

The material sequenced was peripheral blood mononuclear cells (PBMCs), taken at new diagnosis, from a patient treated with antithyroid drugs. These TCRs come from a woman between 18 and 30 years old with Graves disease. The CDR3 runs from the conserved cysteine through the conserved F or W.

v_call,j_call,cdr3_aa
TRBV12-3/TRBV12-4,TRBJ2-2,CASSTGVYTGELFF
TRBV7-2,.,CASSSRKWETQYF
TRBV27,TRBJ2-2,CASSSPYRTDSNTGELFF
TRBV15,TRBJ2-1,CATSSDEAGGMNEQFF
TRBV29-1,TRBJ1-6,CSVETGSYNSPLHF
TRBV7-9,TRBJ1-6,CASSLEGQGRSPLHF
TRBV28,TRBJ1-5,CASSSGQRDQPQHF
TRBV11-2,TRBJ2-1,CASSVAASGHYNEQFF
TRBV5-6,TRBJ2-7,CASSPTGMKRYYEQYF
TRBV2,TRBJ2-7,CASKNFGGATRNEQYF
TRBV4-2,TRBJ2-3,CASSQVAEYTDTQYF
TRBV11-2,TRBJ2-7,CASSGAGSGRVISYEQYF
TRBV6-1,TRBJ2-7,CASSTRDRGEPYEQYF
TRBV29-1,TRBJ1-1,CSVSLNVVTEAFF
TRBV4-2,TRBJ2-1,CASSQDSYEQFF
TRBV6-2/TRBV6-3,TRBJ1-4,CASSPRKGSTNEKLFF
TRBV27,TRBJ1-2,CASSLDGLSYGYTF
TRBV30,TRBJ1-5,CAWSSYRGSSNQPQHF
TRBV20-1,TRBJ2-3,CSARDRRAVRRTDTQYF
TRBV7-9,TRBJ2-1,CASSLVEGPSYNEQFF
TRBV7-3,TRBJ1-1,CASSFQANTEAFF
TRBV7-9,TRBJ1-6,CASSQTYENSPLHF
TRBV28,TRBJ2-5,CASSLSGGAGETQYF
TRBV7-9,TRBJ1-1,CASSSTDRGGTEAFF
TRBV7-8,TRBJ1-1,CASIPGTALNTEAFF
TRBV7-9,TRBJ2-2,CASSLVSSLAGELFF
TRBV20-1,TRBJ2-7,CSARSFERGTYEQYF
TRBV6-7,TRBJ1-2,CATPVWDRNYGYTF
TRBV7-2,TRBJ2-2,CASGPKRQLAGELFF